Below, 14 T cell receptor beta chains from the same sample are listed, as sequenced in a study of T cells after yellow fever vaccination. MiXCR, applied by TCRdb to the 5' RACE reads, yields one record per CDR3 protein. The profile shows 50,000 to 75,000 distinct CDR3 sequences, more than 5.5% of them singletons. Sample: CD8+ T cells sorted from PBMCs, taken on the day of the first yellow fever vaccination. The receptors shown here come from a man aged 18 to 29 who received the YFV17D yellow fever vaccine.

This clonotype was counted at least ten times. V usage is TRBV28 and J usage is TRBJ2-7, with 8 bases that match TRBD1. Trimming removed 8 bases from V and 4 bases from J; junction bases left unmatched: 7. Germline V gene sequence: CDR1 MDHEN, CDR2 SYDVKM. The CDR3 extends over 13 amino acids. For the CDR3, the DNA is TGTGCCAGCGTGGGACAGGACTCTTACGAGCAGTACGTC. Residues: CASVGQDSYEQYV.

This clonotype was counted at least ten times. This chain joins TRBV28 and TRBJ2-3; 9 bases map to TRBD2. Trimming cost V 2 bases and J 2 bases; bases outside gene matches: 5. This CDR3 contains 16 residues. CDR1 MDHEN and CDR2 SYDVKM come from the germline V gene. CDR3 sequence: CASSLVLAGATDTQYF. In nucleotides, the CDR3 is TGTGCCAGCAGTTTAGTGTTAGCGGGAGCCACAGATACGCAGTATTTT.

This clonotype was picked up many times. The chain couples TRBV7-9 to TRBJ2-2, with TRBD1 matching 7 bases. V shed 4 bases, J shed 8 bases, and the junction held 10 bases outside the gene matches. The CDR3 spans 15 residues. CDR1 is SEHNR and CDR2 is FQNEAQ in the germline V gene (reference sequence). The CDR3 sequence is CASSYRDRASGELFF. The CDR3 DNA sequence: TGTGCCAGCAGCTATAGAGACAGGGCGTCAGGGGAGCTGTTTTTT. Based on the CDR3 plus reference TRBV7-9 and TRBJ2-2, the full variable domain is DTGVSQNPRHKITKRGQNVTFRCDPISEHNRLYWYRQTLGQGPEFLTYFQNEAQLEKSRLLSDRFSAERPKGSFSTLEIQRTEQGDSAMYLCASSYRDRASGELFFGEGSRLTVL.

This clonotype was observed at least ten times. The gene calls are TRBV12-3 or TRBV12-4 and TRBJ2-7; 11 bases align to TRBD1. The CDR3 has 16 residues. The trim removed 5 bases at V and 0 bases at J, leaving 6 bases unmatched. The CDR3 region is CASSPGQGVPSYEQYF. For the CDR3, the DNA is TGTGCCAGCAGTCCGGGACAGGGGGTACCCTCCTACGAGCAGTACTTC.

This clonotype was detected many times. This chain uses TRBV18 with TRBJ2-7; 7 nucleotides align to TRBD1. The CDR3 is 15 residues long. V was clipped by 0 bases and J by 2 bases; unmatched bases: 4. CDR1 KGHSH and CDR2 LQKENI come from the germline V gene. The CDR3 region is CASSPPVTGTYEQYF. CDR3 bases: TGTGCCAGCTCACCACCGGTGACAGGGACCTACGAGCAGTACTTC.

The CDR3 nucleotides are TGTGCCAGCAGGATGGGGACAGGGAACACTGAAGCTTTCTTT. This codes for CASRMGTGNTEAFF. The V gene is TRBV6-1, the J gene TRBJ1-1; 8 positions match TRBD1. CDR1 and CDR2 (germline): MNHNS, SASEGT. Losses at the gene ends were 6 bases for V and 1 base for J; bases not matched to a gene: 4. The CDR3 spans 14 residues.

The table lists this clonotype with a few counts. The chain is built from TRBV12-3 or TRBV12-4 and TRBJ2-1; no clear D gene. The V end lost 4 bases, the J end lost 0 bases, and 19 bases lay between the germline ends. This CDR3 spans 18 amino acids. The CDR3 coding sequence is TGTGCCAGCAGTTCCAGTCGCCGGGCCCCAAGCTCCTACAATGAGCAGTTCTTC. Translation gives CASSSSRRAPSSYNEQFF.

The chain has TRBV20-1 and TRBJ2-3, with no clear D. The V gene lost 6 bases and the J gene lost 4 bases, with 17 bases spanning the gap. CDR1 and CDR2 (germline): DFQATT, SNEGSKA (reference sequence). The CDR3 runs 14 residues. The CDR3 DNA sequence: TGCAGTGCACTTGACCCCACTCGGGCAGATACGCAGTATTTT. Its translation: CSALDPTRADTQYF.

This clonotype was counted many times. V and J are TRBV6-2 or TRBV6-3 and TRBJ1-1; D might be TRBD1 (5 bases). In germline, CDR1 is MNHEY, CDR2 SVGEGT. Trimming pared 4 bases from V and 5 bases from J, leaving 8 bases between. This CDR3 spans 12 amino acids. Here the CDR3 DNA reads TGTGCCAGCAGTTTCAGGGTTACTGAAGCTTTCTTT. Its translation is CASSFRVTEAFF.

This clonotype has a handful of counts. The chain joins TRBV5-1 to TRBJ2-7; D gene unclear. Per the germline V gene, CDR1 is SGHRS and CDR2 is YFSETQ. V lost 0 bases and J 1 base, leaving 5 bases between the germline ends. There are 13 residues in the CDR3. In nucleotides, the CDR3 is TGCGCCAGCAGCTTGGCGCGTTCCTACGAGCAGTACTTC. Protein product: CASSLARSYEQYF.

This clonotype was seen repeatedly, ten times or more. CDR3 region: CASSPGNNNSPLHF. The DNA for the CDR3 is TGCGCCAGCAGTCCCGGGAATAATAATTCACCCCTCCACTTT. This sequence joins TRBV4-1 and TRBJ1-6; D gene unclear. The CDR3 extends over 14 amino acids. The germline CDR1 and CDR2 sequences are MGHRA and YSYEKL. V gave up 6 bases and J gave up 5 bases, with 11 bases separating them.

This clonotype was seen more than once but under ten times. This sequence joins TRBV27 and TRBJ2-5, with no clear D. The CDR3 runs 16 residues. The germline V gene has CDR1 MNHEY and CDR2 SMNVEV (reference sequence). The V and J ends lost 6 bases and 1 base respectively, with 18 bases between them. CDR3 amino acids: CASSLATGRAQETQYF. CDR3 DNA: TGTGCCAGCAGCCTCGCTACCGGAAGGGCCCAAGAGACCCAGTACTTC.

This clonotype was observed a handful of times. The V call is TRBV6-2 or TRBV6-3, the J call TRBJ1-1; D perhaps matches TRBD1 (6 bases). This CDR3 is built from 12 residues. The V gene's germline CDR1 is MNHEY and CDR2 SVGEGT. V was trimmed by 10 bases and J by 4 bases, leaving 13 bases between them. CDR3 region: CATGGSVTEAFF. CDR3 DNA: TGTGCCACGGGGGGCTCCGTCACTGAAGCTTTCTTT.

This clonotype has a count of ten or more. This chain joins TRBV29-1 and TRBJ2-3, with D possibly TRBD2 on 6 matching bases. The CDR3 is made up of 15 amino acids. From germline, CDR1 is SQVTM and CDR2 ANQGSEA. The ends were cut back, 0 bases at V and 1 base at J, with 11 bases in the middle. The CDR3 is CSVEDGGLGTDTQYF. CDR3 nucleotide sequence: TGCAGCGTTGAAGATGGGGGGTTGGGCACAGATACGCAGTATTTT.